These T cell receptor beta chains were read from a single sample in a study of blood T cell repertoires in COVID-19. Repertoires were generated with immunoSEQ multiplex PCR, while TCRdb's copy carries only in-frame clones and drops some. The profile shows roughly 260,000 clones, 82% of them singletons. The specimen was peripheral blood. These receptors were collected from a woman in her 70s with acute or convalescent COVID-19. Both conserved end residues are part of each CDR3. A D gene is named only where the DNA matches it firmly. Some rows have no size entry. The others give once, few or many, or a class for an expanded clone.

NA TRBJ1-2 TRBV6-2/TRBV6-3 NA TGTGCCAGCAGTTACTCCAGTTTTTCCTATGGCTACACCTTC CASSYSSFSYGYTF
NA TRBJ1-1 TRBV7-9 TRBD1 TGTGCCAGCAGACTAGACAGGGTGAACACTGAAGCTTTCTTT CASRLDRVNTEAFF
NA TRBJ1-1 TRBV10-3 NA TGTGCCACGTGGGGCAACACTGAAGCTTTCTTT CATWGNTEAFF
NA TRBJ2-3 TRBV19 TRBD2 TGTGCCAGTAGTATGTCCGCTAGCGGTATCACAGATACGCAGTATTTT CASSMSASGITDTQYF
NA TRBJ1-3 TRBV30 NA TGTGCCTGGAGTGCTAGGTGGGGAAACACCATATATTTT CAWSARWGNTIYF
NA TRBJ2-3 TRBV29-1 NA TGCAGCGCAGGTGGGGTCCAGGGAGATACGCAGTATTTT CSAGGVQGDTQYF
NA TRBJ2-5 TRBV7-2 TRBD1 TGTGCCAGCAGCTTTCGACAGGGGGAGGGAGAGACCCAGTACTTC CASSFRQGEGETQYF
few TRBJ2-1 TRBV4-1 NA TGCGCCAGCAGCCACCCCCCGCGGGGCCGGTCCAATGAGCAGTTCTTC CASSHPPRGRSNEQFF
NA TRBJ2-7 TRBV5-4 NA TGTGCCAGCTCGTCCACCTCGGTACCCTACGAGCAGTACTTC CASSSTSVPYEQYF
NA TRBJ1-1 TRBV5-1 NA TGCGCCAGCAGCTTGGAACAGTTTACTGAAGCTTTCTTT CASSLEQFTEAFF
NA TRBJ2-3 TRBV19 TRBD1 TGTGCCAGTAGTATGGTCGGGACAGGGGGCGCATCCTTCACAGATACGCAGTATTTT CASSMVGTGGASFTDTQYF
once TRBJ1-1 TRBV27 NA TGTGCCAGCAGTAGGCCAGGAGGGAATCCTGAAGCTTTCTTT CASSRPGGNPEAFF
once TRBJ2-1 TRBV5-1 NA TGCGCCAGCAGCTTGGGAGGCGGGGGCGCCTACAATGAGCAGTTCTTC CASSLGGGGAYNEQFF
NA TRBJ2-5 TRBV12-5 TRBD2 TGTGCTAGTGGAAGCGGGGATTGGGAGACCCAGTACTTC CASGSGDWETQYF
NA TRBJ1-5 TRBV5-5 TRBD1 TGTGCCAGCAGCTCTGACAGGGGGTATAGCAATCAGCCCCAGCATTTT CASSSDRGYSNQPQHF
NA TRBJ2-7 TRBV19 TRBD1 TGTGCCAGTAGTGTCTGGACAGGTAACTCCTACGAGCAGTACTTC CASSVWTGNSYEQYF
NA TRBJ2-1 TRBV7-2 NA TGTGCCAGCAGCGCGGCTCTCGCTGATAAGTTCTTC CASSAALADKFF
NA TRBJ1-2 TRBV7-9 TRBD1 TGTGCCAGCAGCGTCCAACAGGGGGCCTATGGCTACACCTTC CASSVQQGAYGYTF
NA TRBJ1-1 TRBV6-4 NA TGTGCCAGCAGCAGACAGCTGAACACTGAAGCTTTCTTT CASSRQLNTEAFF
NA TRBJ1-1 TRBV7-9 NA TGTGCCAGCAGTCAGCGGGCTTACCTGGGGGCTGAAGCTTTCTTT CASSQRAYLGAEAFF
NA TRBJ2-5 TRBV5-1 NA TGCGCCAGCAGTCCTGGGTCGGCGGGGGCCCTCGGGACCCAGTACTTC CASSPGSAGALGTQYF
NA TRBJ1-4 TRBV5-1 TRBD1 TGCGCCAGCAGCTCCGGGACAGGGACCCCTAATGAAAAACTGTTTTTT CASSSGTGTPNEKLFF
NA TRBJ1-1 TRBV2 NA TGTGCCAGCAGTGAAGACCGGGGGACGGCTGAAGCTTTCTTT CASSEDRGTAEAFF
NA TRBJ1-6 TRBV11-3 NA TGTGCCAGCAGCTTAGGCTGGCCGAATTCACCCCTCCACTTT CASSLGWPNSPLHF
NA TRBJ2-1 TRBV27 TRBD1 TGTGCCAGCAGTTTAGAGGGGGCCATCTACAATGAGCAGTTCTTC CASSLEGAIYNEQFF
NA TRBJ1-3 TRBV28 NA TGTGCCAGCAGTCCCCACCCGCCAGTCTCTGGAAACACCATATATTTT CASSPHPPVSGNTIYF
NA TRBJ1-6 TRBV4-2 NA TGTGCCAGCAGCCAAGATGGAACAGGGTATAATTCACCCCTCCACTTT CASSQDGTGYNSPLHF
NA TRBJ2-7 TRBV19 NA TGTGCCAGTAGTACAGGACAGCGAGCCTACGAGCAGTACTTC CASSTGQRAYEQYF
NA TRBJ1-2 TRBV6-1 TRBD1 TGTGCCAGCAGCGAAGGGACAGGTTTTTCCTATGGCTACACCTTC CASSEGTGFSYGYTF
NA TRBJ2-2 TRBV24-1 NA TGTGCCACCAGTGATTTGTCGGACACCGGGGAGCTGTTTTTT CATSDLSDTGELFF
NA TRBJ1-1 TRBV9 TRBD1 TGTGCCAGCAGCGTGATGACAGGGGACACTGAAGCTTTCTTT CASSVMTGDTEAFF
large TRBJ1-4 TRBV3-1/TRBV3-2 TRBD1 TGTGCCAGCAGCGGACAGGGACAACATGAAAAACTGTTTTTT CASSGQGQHEKLFF
NA TRBJ1-1 TRBV29-1 TRBD1 TGCAGCGTTGATGTTTGGACAGGCACTGAAGCTTTCTTT CSVDVWTGTEAFF
NA TRBJ1-1 TRBV6-1 NA TGTGCCAGCAGTGAAAGGGCGGGGGGAACTGAAGCTTTCTTT CASSERAGGTEAFF
few TRBJ2-7 TRBV7-2 NA TGTGCCAGCAGCTTACTGGGTAGGGGCGAGCAGTACTTC CASSLLGRGEQYF
NA TRBJ2-1 TRBV3-1/TRBV3-2 TRBD1 TGTGCCAGCAGCCAAGTATGGGGACAGGGAACGCATGAGCAGTTCTTC CASSQVWGQGTHEQFF
NA TRBJ1-6 TRBV6-5 NA TGTGCCAGCAGTTACTCGACTCTGGCTTACCTCCACTTT CASSYSTLAYLHF
NA TRBJ1-3 TRBV4-1 NA TGCGCCAGCAGCCAGTCAGGGTCCTCTGGAAACACCATATATTTT CASSQSGSSGNTIYF
NA TRBJ2-7 TRBV7-2 TRBD1 TGTGCCAGCAGCCTACAGACAGGGTCCTACGAGCAGTACTTC CASSLQTGSYEQYF
few TRBJ1-1 TRBV14 NA TGTGCCAGCAGCCAATACGGGAGGACTGAAGCTTTCTTT CASSQYGRTEAFF
NA TRBJ2-3 TRBV4-1 NA TGCGCCAGCAGCCAAGGGACAGTTCATACGCAGTATTTT CASSQGTVHTQYF
NA TRBJ1-2 TRBV21-1 NA TGTGCCAGCAGCCCTGTTGGGGAGGACGACAGTAACTATGGCTACACCTTC CASSPVGEDDSNYGYTF
NA TRBJ1-4 TRBV4-1 NA TGCGCCAGCAGCCAAGAATACGAGGCATCGGTAGGGGTACTGGCAAAACTGTTTTTT CASSQEYEASVGVLAKLFF
NA TRBJ1-1 TRBV27 NA TGTGCCAGCACCCAGGGCTTTGAAGCTTTCTTT CASTQGFEAFF
many TRBJ2-7 TRBV19 NA TGTGCCAGTAGGCCTCTCGGACAGTCCTACGAGCAGTACTTC CASRPLGQSYEQYF
NA TRBJ1-1 TRBV10-3 NA TGTGCCACTCAAACAGGGCGGAGTGAAGCTTTCTTT CATQTGRSEAFF
NA TRBJ1-1 TRBV19 NA TGTGCCAGTAGTATTCTGCGTATGAACACTGAAGCTTTCTTT CASSILRMNTEAFF
NA TRBJ2-7 TRBV11-3 NA TGTGCCAGCAGCCCGGGTCAGAAAACCCACGAGCAGTACTTC CASSPGQKTHEQYF
few TRBJ1-6 TRBV7-2 NA TGTGCCAGCAGCTTAGGGGGGGGCGGCTCCTATAATTCACCCCTCCACTTT CASSLGGGGSYNSPLHF
NA TRBJ1-6 TRBV6-5 TRBD1 TGTGCCGTCTCAACTGGGACAGCTTATAATTCACCCCTCCACTTT CAVSTGTAYNSPLHF
NA TRBJ1-2 TRBV19 NA TGTGCCAGTAGTATCCCAAACTATGGCTACACCTTC CASSIPNYGYTF